One and the same sample provided the 10 T cell receptor beta chains below, sequenced in a study of blood T cells in healthy people across ages (dated by TCRdb to 2013 to 2016). The library was built by means of 5' RACE. The sequencer listed for this sample is Illumina HiSeq 2500. A second 7 to 11 cycle PCR used a sample-barcoded 5' primer and a J-beta primer mix. The public reads were run again by TCRdb, first through fastp at Q25 and then through MiXCR, and only productive beta chains were kept. Each entry merges the rows of one CDR3 protein and shows their most common DNA and genes. In this sample the table shows over 950,000 distinct CDR3 sequences, under 40% of which occur a single time. The ten largest clones capture about an eighth of the sample. Sequencing input: blood. These TCRs come from a man aged 18 to 35 in good health.

The table lists this clonotype with a count of one. The V gene is TRBV14, the J gene TRBJ1-3; D is unresolved. Germline assignment: CDR1 SGHDN and CDR2 FVKESK. The V end lost 1 base, the J end lost 6 bases, and 4 bases lay between the germline ends. The CDR3 has 12 amino acids. The CDR3: CASSQVENTIYF. DNA of the CDR3: TGTGCCAGCAGCCAAGTCGAAAACACCATATATTTT.

The chain couples TRBV7-2 to TRBJ2-1; weak D call: TRBD1 (5 bases). Germline CDR1 SGHTA, CDR2 FQGNSA. The V gene lost 5 bases and the J gene lost 1 base, with 15 bases spanning the gap. This CDR3 region has 16 residues. CDR3 sequence: CASSTGRQLSYNEQFF. The CDR3 DNA reads as TGTGCCAGCAGCACAGGACGGCAGCTTTCCTACAATGAGCAGTTCTTC. Based on the CDR3 plus reference TRBV7-2 and TRBJ2-1, the full variable domain is GAGVSQSPSNKVTEKGKDVELRCDPISGHTALYWYRQSLGQGLEFLIYFQGNSAPDKSGLPSDRFSAERTGGSVSTLTIQRTQQEDSAVYLCASSTGRQLSYNEQFFGPGTRLTVL.

With regard to this clonotype: This may arise from a read error, as a much more abundant clone is one base away. The chain couples TRBV15 to TRBJ2-1, with 9 positions matching TRBD2. Per the germline V gene, CDR1 is LNHNV and CDR2 is YYDKDF (reference sequence). The CDR3 spans 13 residues. CDR3 sequence: CATKRGVANVQFF. In DNA form, the CDR3 reads TGTGCCACCAAGCGGGGGGTAGCTAATGTGCAGTTCTTC.

V usage is TRBV24-1 and J usage is TRBJ1-2, with D tentatively TRBD1 (5 bases). CDR1 and CDR2 (germline): KGHDR, SFDVKD. The V end lost 2 bases, the J end lost 6 bases, and 18 bases lay between the germline ends. CDR3 length: 16 amino acids. This chain's CDR3 is CATSDSGTEGRHGYTF. The CDR3 DNA is TGTGCCACCAGTGATTCAGGGACCGAAGGCAGGCATGGCTACACCTTC.

The rearrangement links TRBV7-6 to TRBJ2-4; D remains ambiguous. V shed 5 bases and J shed 0 bases, with 11 bases lying between them. Per germline, CDR1 SGHVS and CDR2 FNYEAQ. The CDR3 has 15 residues. CDR3 sequence: CASSPSVLAKNIQYF. DNA for the CDR3: TGTGCCAGCAGCCCCAGCGTTCTAGCCAAAAACATTCAGTACTTC.

The chain is built from TRBV25-1 and TRBJ1-2; tentatively, D is TRBD1 (6 bases). CDR1 and CDR2 from the germline V gene are MGHDK and SYGVNS. The V and J ends lost 3 bases and 0 bases respectively, with 23 bases between them. The CDR3 loop spans 19 amino acids. CDR3 coding DNA: TGTGCCAGCAGTGAGGGGGCGTGGGGGCGAGAAAAGGCTAACTATGGCTACACCTTC. It is translated as CASSEGAWGREKANYGYTF.

This clonotype appeared many times. The gene calls are TRBV20-1 and TRBJ2-7; 7 bases map to TRBD1. Losses at the gene ends were 1 base for V and 1 base for J; bases not matched to a gene: 4. CDR3 length: 14 residues. Germline V CDR1 and CDR2: DFQATT, SNEGSKA (reference sequence). The CDR3 nucleotides are TGCAGTGCTAGAGGCAGGGACAGTTCCTACGAGCAGTACTTC. The encoded protein is CSARGRDSSYEQYF.

The chain carries TRBV5-1 and TRBJ1-2; no clear D gene. CDR1 is SGHRS and CDR2 is YFSETQ in the germline V gene. The CDR3 is 15 amino acids. V was trimmed by 3 bases and J by 0 bases, leaving 12 bases between them. The CDR3 loop reads CASSSAVTSNYGYTF. The CDR3 DNA follows: TGCGCCAGCAGCTCGGCGGTCACATCTAACTATGGCTACACCTTC.

This clonotype was seen at least ten times. V gene TRBV20-1 combines with J gene TRBJ2-5, with TRBD2 matching 9 bases. This CDR3 is 15 amino acids long. The trim removed 4 bases at V and 1 base at J, leaving 7 bases unmatched. CDR1 and CDR2 from the germline V gene are DFQATT and SNEGSKA (reference sequence). CDR3 sequence: CSATPASGVQETQYF. The CDR3 DNA reads TGCAGTGCTACACCGGCTAGCGGGGTCCAAGAGACCCAGTACTTC.

The chain carries TRBV2 and TRBJ1-2; no reliable D call. CDR3 length: 16 amino acids. V lost 7 bases and J lost 5, with 23 bases in between. Germline V CDR1 and CDR2: SNHLY, FYNNEI. This CDR3 reads CASIPTGVIGPYGYTF. DNA of the CDR3: TGTGCCAGCATTCCGACCGGGGTGATAGGACCTTATGGCTACACCTTC.